The 10 T cell receptor beta chains below all came from one sample that was sequenced in a study of blood T cell repertoires in COVID-19. Sequenced by immunoSEQ multiplex PCR; TCRdb stores in-frame clones only, minus some. The sample lists about 110,000 clones, 65% to 80% occurring once. Sequencing used peripheral blood. All receptors derive from a man in his 70s with active or convalescent COVID-19.

In its sample, this clone was seen a few times. The chain couples TRBV9 to TRBJ1-4; D call uncertain. The CDR3 spans 16 residues. Germline-derived CDR1 and CDR2 are SGDLS and YYNGEE. The germline V and J ends were trimmed by 2 bases and 5 bases, with 16 bases remaining between them. CDR3 sequence (DNA): TGTGCCAGCAGCGTCGCTCCCGGTGGAGAGAATGAAAAACTGTTTTTT. Translating gives CASSVAPGGENEKLFF.

This chain uses TRBV5-4 with TRBJ1-2; weak D call: TRBD1 (5 bases). V was shortened by 4 bases and J by 3 bases, with 16 bases between the two germline ends. This CDR3 comprises 15 residues. Germline V lookup: CDR1 SGHNT, CDR2 YYREEE (reference sequence). CDR3: CASSQQDKNDYGYTF. The CDR3 region has the DNA TGTGCCAGCAGCCAACAGGACAAGAATGACTATGGCTACACCTTC.

This chain links TRBV2 with TRBJ1-1, with unresolved D. Trimming took 3 bases from V and 1 from J, leaving 6 bases between them. Germline assignment: CDR1 SNHLY and CDR2 FYNNEI. The CDR3 consists of 13 residues. The CDR3 spells CASSEGRNTEAFF. CDR3 in DNA: TGTGCCAGCAGTGAGGGGAGGAACACTGAAGCTTTCTTT.

The rearrangement links TRBV14 to TRBJ2-7; TRBD2 matches 9 bases. CDR3 length equals 17 residues. J lost 2 bases, V lost 0 bases, and 8 bases had no gene match. Per the germline V gene, CDR1 is SGHDN and CDR2 is FVKESK. CDR3 amino acids: CASSQDAGGPPAYEQYF. The CDR3 nucleotides read TGTGCCAGCAGCCAAGATGCGGGGGGGCCTCCCGCCTACGAGCAGTACTTC.

V is TRBV10-1 and J is TRBJ2-3; no clear D gene. The CDR3 loop spans 12 amino acids. The germline V and J ends were trimmed by 5 bases and 1 base, with 4 bases remaining between them. Germline V gene data show CDR1 as WNHNN and CDR2 as SYGVQD (reference sequence). CDR3 bases: TGCGCCAGCAGTCTCGGCACAGATACGCAGTATTTT. Protein sequence: CASSLGTDTQYF.

Only a few counts were recorded for this clone. V and J are TRBV11-2 and TRBJ2-7; 7 bases line up with TRBD1. CDR1 is SGHAT, CDR2 FQNNGV, per germline. The junction had 13 bases not matched to a gene; V was cut back by 6 bases and J by 5 bases. The CDR3 loop spans 15 amino acids. The CDR3 protein is CASSRRQGHPHEQYF. DNA for the CDR3: TGTGCCAGCAGTAGACGACAGGGACATCCCCACGAGCAGTACTTC.

The chain couples TRBV5-1 to TRBJ2-7, with D possibly being TRBD2 (6 bases). V lost 2 bases to trimming and J lost 5 bases, with 26 bases between them. From germline, CDR1 is SGHRS and CDR2 YFSETQ. CDR3 length: 18 residues. The CDR3 sequence: CASSFSSLTGTPLDEQYF. Written as DNA, the CDR3 is TGCGCCAGCAGCTTCTCCTCACTTACCGGGACTCCCTTGGACGAGCAGTACTTC.

V is TRBV14 and J is TRBJ1-2, with D maybe TRBD1 (6 bases). Germline CDR1 reads SGHDN; CDR2 reads FVKESK. V was trimmed by 1 base and J by 6 bases, leaving 9 bases between them. The CDR3 runs 13 residues. The CDR3 region has the DNA TGTGCCAGCAGCCAAGGCACAGGGCATGGCTACACCTTC. Its protein is CASSQGTGHGYTF.

The J gene is TRBJ2-1, the V gene TRBV11-2; D is unresolved. The germline V and J ends were trimmed by 0 bases and 12 bases, with 9 bases remaining between them. Germline V gene lookup returns CDR1 SGHAT and CDR2 FQNNGV. This CDR3 contains 12 residues. This chain's CDR3 is CASSLETVGQFF. Here the CDR3 DNA reads TGTGCCAGCAGCTTAGAAACAGTGGGGCAGTTCTTC.

V usage is TRBV27 and J usage is TRBJ2-1, with 8 bases fitting TRBD2. The V gene's germline CDR1 is MNHEY and CDR2 SMNVEV (reference sequence). The CDR3 covers 15 residues. Trimming at V came to 3 bases and at J to 4 bases, leaving 5 bases not matched to a gene. The DNA for the CDR3 is TGTGCCAGCAGTTTTCCGCGGGGGGCATACAATGAGCAGTTCTTC. This gives the protein CASSFPRGAYNEQFF.